These 16 T cell receptor beta chains came from one sample sequenced in a study of blood T cell repertoires in COVID-19 (dated by TCRdb to the early 2020s). Receptor amplification or capture employed the immunoSEQ multiplex PCR assay. In its TCRdb copy, this immuneACCESS table keeps in-frame sequences only and misses some clones. Where compared with another copy, unresolved V genes explain less than half of these, and the others have no known cause. This sample holds 400,000 to 550,000 clones; roughly 85% were observed only once. The ten largest account for roughly 1.8% of the sample. The sequenced sample was PBMCs or T cells enriched from blood (not recorded which). The receptors here all came from a woman aged 18 to 35 with acute COVID-19.

The table lists this clone with a count of one. The rearrangement joins TRBV27 to TRBJ2-7; possible D gene TRBD2, 5 bases. The CDR3 contains 15 residues. The V and J ends lost 3 bases and 7 bases respectively, with 19 bases between them. Germline V gene data show CDR1 as MNHEY and CDR2 as SMNVEV (reference sequence). In DNA, the CDR3 is TGTGCCAGCAGTTTTTCGGGGTTCAACCTACGAGAGCAGTACTTC. Amino acids: CASSFSGFNLREQYF.

The V gene is TRBV28, the J gene TRBJ2-7; tentatively, D is TRBD1 (5 bases). The germline V and J ends were trimmed by 5 bases and 7 bases, with 15 bases remaining between them. The CDR3 has 13 amino acids. Germline V gene data show CDR1 as MDHEN and CDR2 as SYDVKM. The CDR3, as DNA: TGTGCCAGCAGTCTCTCTCGGACAAAAGAGCAGTACTTC. It yields the protein CASSLSRTKEQYF. The whole variable domain, remainder taken from reference TRBV28 and TRBJ2-7, is DVKVTQSSRYLVKRTGEKVFLECVQDMDHENMFWYRQDPGLGLRLIYFSYDVKMKEKGDIPEGYSVSREKKERFSLILESASTNQTSMYLCASSLSRTKEQYFGPGTRLTVT.

Concerning this clone: The identical CDR3 is also encoded by other nucleotide sequences in the sample. The CDR3 DNA follows: TGTGCCAGCAGCCTGACTAGCGGGGGGGCCGGGGAGCTGTTTTTT. Its protein is CASSLTSGGAGELFF. The chain carries TRBV6-2 or TRBV6-3 and TRBJ2-2, with 14 bases fitting TRBD2. This CDR3 comprises 15 residues. J gave up 6 bases and V 6 bases, and 3 bases lay outside the gene matches. CDR1 is MNHEY, CDR2 SVGEGT, per germline.

This chain uses TRBV6-5 with TRBJ2-1; 11 bases line up with TRBD2. The CDR3 has 15 residues. Trimming cost V 7 bases and J 4 bases; bases outside gene matches: 6. CDR1 MNHEY and CDR2 SVGAGI come from the germline V gene. CDR3 nucleotide sequence: TGTGCCAGCATGTCGGCTAGCGGGGGGTACAATGAGCAGTTCTTC. Protein sequence: CASMSASGGYNEQFF.

V gene TRBV27 combines with J gene TRBJ2-7; 12 positions match TRBD1. Germline-derived CDR1 and CDR2 are MNHEY and SMNVEV (reference sequence). J gave up 5 bases and V 5 bases, and 10 bases lay outside the gene matches. CDR3 length equals 16 residues. For the CDR3, the DNA is TGTGCCAGCAGTGCGCGCCCCGGGACAGGGGGCCACGAGCAGTACTTC. Its translation: CASSARPGTGGHEQYF.

The chain combines TRBV4-3 with TRBJ1-2; weak D call: TRBD1 (6 bases). Germline lookup yields CDR1 LGHNA and CDR2 YSLEER. V lost 0 bases to trimming and J lost 4 bases, with 12 bases between them. This CDR3 has 15 residues. The CDR3 sequence is CASSQDRRTVYGYTF. DNA of the CDR3: TGCGCCAGCAGCCAAGATAGGAGGACAGTCTATGGCTACACCTTC.

This clone was seen once. The chain uses TRBV4-1 and TRBJ2-7; a weak D match, TRBD2 (6 bases). The germline CDR1 and CDR2 sequences are MGHRA and YSYEKL. The CDR3 has 11 amino acids. With 4 bases removed from V and 7 bases from J, the gap between germline ends came to 8 bases. The CDR3 DNA sequence: TGCGCCAGCAGCCGCGGGGTGGAGCAGTACTTC. It translates to CASSRGVEQYF.

This chain joins TRBV5-4 and TRBJ1-3, with TRBD1 matching over 7 bases. Germline V CDR1 and CDR2: SGHNT, YYREEE (reference sequence). CDR3 length equals 17 residues. V was clipped by 3 bases and J by 0 bases; unmatched bases: 9. This chain's CDR3 is CASSSGQEPHSGNTIYF. The CDR3 DNA follows: TGTGCCAGCAGCTCCGGACAGGAACCTCACTCTGGAAACACCATATATTTT.

V is TRBV13 and J is TRBJ2-1, with 8 bases aligning to TRBD2. The CDR3 totals 16 residues. Looked up from germline, CDR1 is PRHDT and CDR2 is FYEKMQ (reference sequence). With 0 bases clipped from V and 1 base from J, the junction kept 2 bases outside the gene matches. CDR3 protein: CASSLGVAGSYNEQFF. In DNA, the CDR3 is TGTGCCAGCAGCTTAGGGGTAGCGGGGTCCTACAATGAGCAGTTCTTC.

This chain links TRBV13 with TRBJ1-1, with D possibly matching TRBD1 (6 bases). This CDR3 spans 15 amino acids. Germline V gene sequence: CDR1 PRHDT, CDR2 FYEKMQ (reference sequence). V was pared by 4 bases and J by 0 bases, with 12 bases between. Here the CDR3 DNA reads TGTGCCAGCAGCTGGAACAGGGCGATGAACACTGAAGCTTTCTTT. Protein: CASSWNRAMNTEAFF.

The rearrangement links TRBV9 to TRBJ2-7; D unclear. The germline V gene has CDR1 SGDLS and CDR2 YYNGEE. Trimming left V 0 bases short and J 1 base short, with 8 bases between. CDR3 length: 14 residues. The CDR3 nucleotides read TGTGCCAGCAGCGTAGGTGTCCTTTCCTACGAGCAGTACTTC. Translating it yields CASSVGVLSYEQYF. Variable domain in full (rest from reference TRBV9 and TRBJ2-7): DSGVTQTPKHLITATGQRVTLRCSPRSGDLSVYWYQQSLDQGLQFLIQYYNGEERAKGNILERFSAQQFPDLHSELNLSSLELGDSALYFCASSVGVLSYEQYFGPGTRLTVT.

V is TRBV6-5 and J is TRBJ2-7; TRBD2 might be the D (6 bases). This CDR3 contains 14 residues. The germline V gene has CDR1 MNHEY and CDR2 SVGAGI. V was cut by 0 bases and J by 4 bases, with 10 bases left in between. CDR3 residues: CASSYSGTQYEQYF. The DNA for the CDR3 is TGTGCCAGCAGTTACTCGGGGACTCAATACGAGCAGTACTTC.

The V call is TRBV4-3, the J call TRBJ1-5; no clear D. Germline-derived CDR1 and CDR2 are LGHNA and YSLEER. V was clipped by 1 base and J by 5 bases, with 9 bases between them. The CDR3 totals 14 residues. The CDR3 DNA follows: TGCGCCAGCAGCCAAGTCCAGCGAGATCAGCCCCAGCATTTT. Translated, it gives CASSQVQRDQPQHF.

J is TRBJ2-7 and V is TRBV12-3 or TRBV12-4; D gene ambiguous. V gave up 3 bases and J gave up 6 bases, with 9 bases separating them. This CDR3 is 12 amino acids long. Here the CDR3 DNA reads TGTGCCAGCAGTTTCCCTCTCAGCGAGCAGTACTTC. Translated: CASSFPLSEQYF.

The rearrangement joins TRBV4-1 to TRBJ2-1; the match to TRBD2 covers 10 bases. The CDR3 covers 18 residues. The ends lost 0 bases at V and 5 bases at J; junction bases unmatched: 10. Germline V gene lookup returns CDR1 MGHRA and CDR2 YSYEKL. The CDR3 DNA sequence: TGCGCCAGCAGCCAAGATCCCTTTACTAGCGGGGCAAACAATGAGCAGTTCTTC. This codes for CASSQDPFTSGANNEQFF.

This chain uses TRBV30 with TRBJ1-1; 9 bases line up with TRBD1. This CDR3 is 13 amino acids long. CDR1 is GTSNPN, CDR2 SVGIG, per germline (reference sequence). Unmatched junction bases numbered 3, after V lost 2 bases and J lost 5 bases. The CDR3 here is CAWSRTGVTEAFF. The DNA for the CDR3 is TGTGCCTGGAGTAGGACAGGGGTGACTGAAGCTTTCTTT.